One sample yielded the 11 T cell receptor beta chains listed below, sequenced in a study of T cells in Graves' hyperthyroidism and ophthalmopathy. RNA transcripts served as the template for amplifying TCR beta CDR3 regions. The study used the HTBI primer set for a first-round RT-PCR of the TCR CDR3. From the multiplex PCR reads, TCRdb called clonotypes with MiXCR, one entry per CDR3 protein. The data hold under 350,000 distinct CDR3 sequences, with 15% to 20% observed a single time. The specimen was blood. The receptors originated from a woman in her 50s with Graves' hyperthyroidism.

The V gene is TRBV11-2, the J gene TRBJ2-2, with 7 bases that match TRBD2. J lost 4 bases, V lost 7 bases, and 6 bases had no gene match. Germline values: CDR1 SGHAT, CDR2 FQNNGV. CDR3 size: 14 residues. DNA for the CDR3: TGTGCCAGCATCGACAGCGGGGCCACCGGGGAGCTGTTTTTT. Translation gives CASIDSGATGELFF.

V is TRBV5-5 and J is TRBJ2-3, with TRBD2 matching over 8 bases. V shed 3 bases and J 2 bases; nucleotides not matched to a gene: 11. Germline-derived CDR1 and CDR2 are SGHKS and YYEKEE (reference sequence). The CDR3 has 17 residues. The CDR3: CASSSGGGSGATDTQYF. CDR3 sequence (DNA): TGTGCCAGCAGCTCGGGAGGGGGTTCAGGAGCCACAGATACGCAGTATTTT.

The sample holds many counts of this clonotype. The chain recombines TRBV12-5 with TRBJ2-3; TRBD2 matches 8 bases. CDR3 length: 17 residues. With 1 base clipped from V and 0 bases from J, the junction kept 6 bases outside the gene matches. From germline, CDR1 is LGHNT and CDR2 FRNRAP. Here the CDR3 reads CASGLEGGGGSTDTQYF. DNA for the CDR3: TGTGCTAGTGGTTTGGAGGGGGGCGGGGGGAGCACAGATACGCAGTATTTT.

This clonotype occurred many times. This chain links TRBV5-1 with TRBJ2-1; 13 bases are a match to TRBD2. J lost 7 bases, V lost 0 bases, and 4 bases had no gene match. There are 16 residues in the CDR3. CDR1 and CDR2 from the germline V gene are SGHRS and YFSETQ. In DNA form, the CDR3 reads TGCGCCAGCAGCTTGGCGGGACTAGCGGGACAGAATGAGCAGTTCTTC. Translation gives CASSLAGLAGQNEQFF.

J is TRBJ2-1 and V is TRBV2; tentative D call: TRBD2 (5 bases). The CDR3 spans 15 residues. CDR1 and CDR2 from the germline V gene are SNHLY and FYNNEI. The V and J ends lost 2 bases and 2 bases respectively, with 10 bases between them. The CDR3 loop is CASSEFSATYNEQFF. The CDR3 nucleotides read TGTGCCAGCAGTGAATTTAGCGCGACCTACAATGAGCAGTTCTTC. The whole variable domain, remainder taken from reference TRBV2 and TRBJ2-1, is EPEVTQTPSHQVTQMGQEVILRCVPISNHLYFYWYRQILGQKVEFLVSFYNNEISEKSEIFDDQFSVERPDGSNFTLKIRSTKLEDSAMYFCASSEFSATYNEQFFGPGTRLTVL.

In this sample, this clonotype turned up many times. V gene TRBV27 combines with J gene TRBJ2-7; 9 bases map to TRBD1. Germline V gene data show CDR1 as MNHEY and CDR2 as SMNVEV (reference sequence). The trim removed 3 bases at V and 2 bases at J, leaving 14 bases unmatched. CDR3 length: 18 residues. The CDR3: CASSFTGTGQIGPYEQYV. Written as DNA, the CDR3 is TGTGCCAGCAGTTTTACCGGGACAGGGCAAATCGGACCCTACGAGCAGTACGTC.

The V and J genes are TRBV2 and TRBJ2-2, with 9 nucleotides matching TRBD1. Trimming removed 5 bases from V and 5 bases from J; junction bases left unmatched: 6. This CDR3 comprises 15 residues. CDR1 SNHLY and CDR2 FYNNEI come from the germline V gene. CDR3 loop: CASSPETGGTGELFF. The CDR3 DNA is TGTGCCAGCAGTCCAGAGACAGGGGGGACCGGGGAGCTGTTTTTT. Full variable domain (rest looked up from reference TRBV2 and TRBJ2-2): EPEVTQTPSHQVTQMGQEVILRCVPISNHLYFYWYRQILGQKVEFLVSFYNNEISEKSEIFDDQFSVERPDGSNFTLKIRSTKLEDSAMYFCASSPETGGTGELFFGEGSRLTVL.

In this sample, this clonotype turned up a few times. The CDR3 nucleotides are TGTGCCAGCAGTTCAAAGGGCCCCCAGCATTTT. It codes for CASSSKGPQHF. The rearrangement links TRBV6-5 to TRBJ1-5; no clear D gene. CDR3 length: 11 residues. The ends were cut back, 4 bases at V and 10 bases at J, with 8 bases in the middle. Germline CDR1 reads MNHEY; CDR2 reads SVGAGI.

This chain uses TRBV6-4 with TRBJ2-1, with D perhaps TRBD2 (5 bases). From germline, CDR1 is MRHNA and CDR2 SNTAGT. This CDR3 is 14 amino acids long. Trimming shortened V by 0 bases and J by 4 bases, and 7 bases separated the two germline ends. CDR3: CASSDSREYNEQFF. The CDR3 DNA reads TGTGCCAGCAGTGACTCCCGGGAATACAATGAGCAGTTCTTC.

This clonotype has just a few counts. CDR3 in amino acids: CASSPSWVNEQFF. DNA for the CDR3: TGTGCCAGCAGCCCTTCTTGGGTTAATGAGCAGTTCTTC. V is TRBV27 and J is TRBJ2-1; D uncertain. V lost 6 bases, J lost 7 bases, and 13 bases lay in between. This CDR3 is built from 13 residues. Germline CDR1 is MNHEY and CDR2 is SMNVEV (reference sequence).

Details on this clonotype: This may be a read error, as it is one base from a much larger clone. The chain has TRBV27 and TRBJ2-3; D not certain. This CDR3 spans 15 amino acids. CDR1 and CDR2 (germline): MNHEY, SMNVEV (reference sequence). The V gene lost 3 bases and the J gene lost 0 bases, with 10 bases spanning the gap. The CDR3 loop is CASSFLSESTDTQYF. The DNA of the CDR3 is TGTGCCAGCAGTTTTTTGTCGGAAAGCACAGATACGCAGTATTTT.